These 20 T cell receptor beta chains were all obtained from the same sample, sequenced in a study of cytomegalovirus exposure and HLA in healthy donors. A multiplex PCR was run with 60 Vbeta primers and 13 Jbeta primers. Only in-frame clones appear in the TCRdb table, and some are missing; sequencing was by immunoSEQ multiplex PCR. The profile shows more than 100,000 clones, more than 75% of them singletons. Specimen: PBMCs. Source of these receptors: a male donor in good health and CMV-seronegative.

As concerns this clone: A read error may account for a junction end that differs from germline. The chain employs TRBV7-9 and TRBJ1-3; D gene ambiguous. The CDR3 extends over 12 amino acids. CDR1 and CDR2 (germline): SEHNR, FQNEAQ (reference sequence). The CDR3 DNA reads as TGTTCCAGCAGCCCCCGTCCAAACACCATATATTTT. Translation: CSSSPRPNTIYF.

This clone was observed a few times. The chain links TRBV4-1 to TRBJ2-3, with TRBD2 matching 9 bases. With V trimmed by 3 bases and J by 2 bases, 6 bases remained unmatched. CDR1 and CDR2 (germline): MGHRA, YSYEKL. The CDR3 sequence is 16 residues long. The CDR3 spells CASSQGRGGNTDTQYF. The CDR3 region has the DNA TGCGCCAGCAGCCAGGGGCGGGGGGGAAACACAGATACGCAGTATTTT.

V usage is TRBV7-2 and J usage is TRBJ2-1; a weak D match, TRBD1 (6 bases). V shed 0 bases and J shed 4 bases, with 10 bases lying between them. Germline values: CDR1 SGHTA, CDR2 FQGNSA. The length of the CDR3 is 15 residues. CDR3 bases: TGTGCCAGCAGCTTAGCGGGGGCTAGATACAATGAGCAGTTCTTC. It specifies CASSLAGARYNEQFF. Filled out from reference TRBV7-2 and TRBJ2-1, the complete variable domain reads GAGVSQSPSNKVTEKGKDVELRCDPISGHTALYWYRQSLGQGLEFLIYFQGNSAPDKSGLPSDRFSAERTGGSVSTLTIQRTQQEDSAVYLCASSLAGARYNEQFFGPGTRLTVL.

V is TRBV27 and J is TRBJ2-7, with 10 bases that match TRBD1. Per the germline V gene, CDR1 is MNHEY and CDR2 is SMNVEV (reference sequence). This CDR3 has 14 amino acids. J was trimmed by 3 bases and V by 4 bases; bases with no gene match: 3. The CDR3 DNA follows: TGTGCCAGCAGTTGGGGACAGGGGCACTACGAGCAGTACTTC. This gives the protein CASSWGQGHYEQYF.

This chain connects TRBV29-1 to TRBJ1-1; TRBD1 might be the D (6 bases). CDR3 length: 13 amino acids. The germline V and J ends were trimmed by 7 bases and 1 base, with 13 bases remaining between them. Germline CDR1 SQVTM, CDR2 ANQGSEA. In DNA, the CDR3 is TGCAGCGGAGAGGGGACACGGAACACTGAAGCTTTCTTT. It specifies CSGEGTRNTEAFF.

V usage is TRBV29-1 and J usage is TRBJ1-2, with TRBD1 as a possible D gene (5 bases). Trimming removed 4 bases from V and 5 bases from J, with 17 bases in between. The CDR3 is made up of 14 amino acids. From germline, CDR1 is SQVTM and CDR2 ANQGSEA. This CDR3 is CSVVSVGTDYGYTF. The CDR3 nucleotides are TGCAGCGTTGTTTCGGTTGGGACTGATTATGGCTACACCTTC.

The table lists this clone with a count of one. CDR3 DNA sequence: TGTGCCAGCAGCTTAAAGGCTAGCGGCCTTAACGAGCAGTACTTC. Its translation is CASSLKASGLNEQYF. The J gene is TRBJ2-7, the V gene TRBV7-2; TRBD2 matches at 7 bases. The CDR3 is 15 residues long. J was trimmed by 5 bases and V by 2 bases; bases with no gene match: 9. Germline CDR1 is SGHTA and CDR2 is FQGNSA.

V gene TRBV15 combines with J gene TRBJ2-1, with 13 nucleotides matching TRBD2. The CDR3 has 15 amino acids. Trimming cost V 5 bases and J 6 bases; bases outside gene matches: 4. CDR1 is LNHNV and CDR2 is YYDKDF in the germline V gene (reference sequence). CDR3 nucleotide sequence: TGTGCCACCAGCGTGACTAGCGGGGGGTTCAATGAGCAGTTCTTC. Amino acids: CATSVTSGGFNEQFF.

CDR3 DNA sequence: TGTGCCAGCACCAGAAGGGGGGGGGAGACCCAGTACTTC. Protein: CASTRRGGETQYF. V gene TRBV7-2 combines with J gene TRBJ2-5; D possibly corresponds to TRBD2 (7 bases). CDR3 size: 13 residues. The V gene's germline CDR1 is SGHTA and CDR2 FQGNSA. Between the trimmed V and J ends, which lost 7 bases and 5 bases, there was a span of 14 bases.

This clone appeared once. The V call is TRBV18, the J call TRBJ2-5, with D unclear. The CDR3 consists of 15 residues. The germline CDR1 and CDR2 sequences are KGHSH and LQKENI. The germline V and J ends were trimmed by 0 bases and 0 bases, with 8 bases remaining between them. The CDR3 spells CASSPPGRYQETQYF. Written as DNA, the CDR3 is TGTGCCAGCTCACCACCCGGCAGGTACCAAGAGACCCAGTACTTC.

The chain uses TRBV14 and TRBJ1-1, with a weak D call TRBD1 (6 bases). The CDR3 has 15 residues. Deletions cut 4 bases from V and 8 bases from J, with 20 bases between. Germline CDR1 reads SGHDN; CDR2 reads FVKESK. The CDR3 region has the DNA TGTGCCAGCAGCCCGAACAGGGATTATGGGGGAGAAGCTTTCTTT. It specifies CASSPNRDYGGEAFF.

CDR3 DNA sequence: TGTGCCAGTAGTAGGGACAGGGCATACAATCAGCCCCAGCATTTT. This sequence encodes CASSRDRAYNQPQHF. This chain links TRBV19 with TRBJ1-5; 9 bases match TRBD1. There are 15 residues in the CDR3. Trimming at V came to 4 bases and at J to 3 bases, leaving 4 bases not matched to a gene. The V gene's germline CDR1 is LNHDA and CDR2 SQIVND (reference sequence).

J is TRBJ1-4 and V is TRBV7-9; D is uncertain. CDR1 is SEHNR, CDR2 FQNEAQ, per germline (reference sequence). Trimming cost V 5 bases and J 4 bases, with 11 bases left between them. The CDR3 extends over 14 amino acids. This CDR3 reads CASSPTGSNEKLFF. The CDR3 nucleotides read TGTGCCAGCAGCCCAACTGGGAGTAATGAAAAACTGTTTTTT.

V is TRBV9 and J is TRBJ2-5; possibly TRBD2 for D (6 bases). The ends were cut back, 3 bases at V and 5 bases at J, with 14 bases in the middle. CDR1 is SGDLS, CDR2 YYNGEE, per germline. This CDR3 region has 14 residues. The CDR3 DNA reads as TGTGCCAGCAGCGCCCGGGACTTGGAGGAGACCCAGTACTTC. It encodes CASSARDLEETQYF.

V and J are TRBV5-1 and TRBJ2-3; 11 bases map to TRBD2. The CDR3 runs 16 residues. CDR1 and CDR2 (germline): SGHRS, YFSETQ. V trimming: 0 bases; J trimming: 1 base; junction bases outside the gene matches: 1. The CDR3 DNA reads TGCGCCAGCAGCTTGGCGACTAGCGGGGGCACAGATACGCAGTATTTT. Translating gives CASSLATSGGTDTQYF.

V gene TRBV19 combines with J gene TRBJ1-5, with a possible D match to TRBD1 (5 bases). Trimming took off 7 bases at V and 4 bases at J, with 11 bases between the two ends. Looked up from germline, CDR1 is LNHDA and CDR2 is SQIVND (reference sequence). This CDR3 region has 13 residues. The CDR3 nucleotides read TGTGCCAGTACCCGGACAACTAATCAGCCCCAGCATTTT. It specifies CASTRTTNQPQHF.

This rearrangement joins TRBV5-6 to TRBJ1-2; D might be TRBD1 (5 bases). The ends were cut back, 0 bases at V and 3 bases at J, with 9 bases in the middle. Germline V gene sequence: CDR1 SGHDT, CDR2 YYEEEE. The CDR3 loop spans 14 amino acids. CDR3 sequence: CASSLGTRDYGYTF. The CDR3 region has the DNA TGTGCCAGCAGCTTGGGGACAAGAGACTATGGCTACACCTTC.

The chain has TRBV27 and TRBJ2-5; D is ambiguous. V shed 1 base and J shed 0 bases, with 3 bases lying between them. CDR3 length: 13 residues. Germline-derived CDR1 and CDR2 are MNHEY and SMNVEV (reference sequence). CDR3 protein: CASSLYNQETQYF. The DNA of the CDR3 is TGTGCCAGCAGTTTATACAACCAAGAGACCCAGTACTTC.

This sequence joins TRBV19 and TRBJ1-5; perhaps TRBD1 as D (6 bases). The CDR3 loop spans 14 amino acids. Trimming took 7 bases from V and 3 from J, leaving 13 bases between them. Germline lookup yields CDR1 LNHDA and CDR2 SQIVND (reference sequence). CDR3 amino acids: CASTDDRLNQPQHF. CDR3 sequence (DNA): TGTGCCAGTACCGATGACAGGCTCAATCAGCCCCAGCATTTT.

J is TRBJ2-7 and V is TRBV2; 8 nucleotides align to TRBD1. Looked up from germline, CDR1 is SNHLY and CDR2 is FYNNEI. This CDR3 spans 13 amino acids. The V and J ends lost 6 bases and 3 bases, in that order; junction bases with no gene match: 4. CDR3 region: CASRGTGHYEQYF. CDR3 coding DNA: TGTGCCAGCAGGGGGACAGGACACTACGAGCAGTACTTC.